This T cell receptor (beta chain) was captured in a study of blood T cell repertoires in COVID-19. Authors' processing steps: From reference gene primer amplification, estimates of nucleated cell counts were derived. Clones were sequenced by immunoSEQ multiplex PCR, and TCRdb holds only the in-frame ones, with some missing. The V and J calls and clone size come from that table; D and trimming were worked out from the DNA. The sample lists over 200,000 clones, over 70% occurring once. The CDR3 runs to 18 residues. CDR1 and CDR2 (germline): LNHDA, SQIVND (reference sequence). Trimming cost V 1 base and J 6 bases; bases outside gene matches: 12.

Sequencing input: peripheral blood. This clonotype was obtained from a man aged 35-49 years with active or convalescent COVID-19. The chain carries TRBV19 and TRBJ1-6; 7 bases map to TRBD1. CDR3: CASSIGSVGGRRNSPLHF. DNA of the CDR3: TGTGCCAGTAGTATAGGGTCTGTAGGGGGCCGGCGTAATTCACCCCTCCACTTT. The full variable domain, completed using reference TRBV19 and TRBJ1-6, is DGGITQSPKYLFRKEGQNVTLSCEQNLNHDAMYWYRQDPGQGLRLIYYSQIVNDFQKGDIAEGYSVSREKKESFPLTVTSAQKNPTAFYLCASSIGSVGGRRNSPLHFGNGTRLTVT.